The clone carrying this TCR beta chain has just a few counts. The germline V gene has CDR1 SGHRS and CDR2 YFSETQ. The CDR3 covers 14 residues. V lost 4 bases and J lost 1, with 10 bases in between. Per the authors' pipeline: Amplification of reference gene primers provided the estimated nucleated cell counts. Using immunoSEQ multiplex PCR, the repertoire was profiled, and TCRdb retains in-frame clones only, with some absent. V, J and clone size are taken as reported in that table, and D and trimming were inferred from the DNA itself. Here the sample spans some 100,000 clones, 81% being singletons. This sample is part of a study of blood T cell repertoires in COVID-19. Overall study: COVID-19 samples collected from the United States, Italy and Spain covered acute and convalescent phases. PBMCs, B-cell-depleted T cells, or T cells were the source of the cDNA or gDNA that made up the material.

The chain carries TRBV5-1 and TRBJ2-3, with a possible D match to TRBD2 (6 bases). This sequence was found in a man in his sixties with acute or convalescent COVID-19. The sequenced sample consisted of peripheral blood. The CDR3 DNA reads TGCGCCAGCAGCAAGGTAGCGGGCACAGATACGCAGTATTTT. This encodes CASSKVAGTDTQYF. Based on the CDR3 plus reference TRBV5-1 and TRBJ2-3, the full variable domain is KAGVTQTPRYLIKTRGQQVTLSCSPISGHRSVSWYQQTPGQGLQFLFEYFSETQRNKGNFPGRFSGRQFSNSRSEMNVSTLELGDSALYLCASSKVAGTDTQYFGPGTRLTVL.